Below are 30 T cell receptor beta chains sequenced from a single sample in a study of siplizumab effects on memory and regulatory T cells (dated by TCRdb to between 2019 and 2020). Libraries were constructed by the immunoSEQ multiplex PCR assay. TCRdb provides this immuneACCESS table in a form limited to in-frame rearrangements. Some clones are lacking; in checked studies, under half of them reflect an unresolved V gene, and why the rest are absent is not known. The sample table shows some 100,000 clones, and roughly 93% are seen once. The ten biggest clones cover over 5.5% of the sample. The source material was CD8+ T cells sorted from blood. The origin of the receptors is a human donor in good health.

This rearrangement joins TRBV5-1 to TRBJ2-7; D remains unclear. V lost 4 bases and J lost 3, with 20 bases in between. The CDR3 runs 16 residues. Germline V gene lookup returns CDR1 SGHRS and CDR2 YFSETQ. CDR3 DNA sequence: TGCGCCAGCAGCCCTCACACCCTGGGTGTTGGCTACGAGCAGTACTTC. Its protein is CASSPHTLGVGYEQYF.

The rearrangement joins TRBV7-9 to TRBJ2-5, with TRBD1 identical over 7 bases. The junction had 10 bases not matched to a gene; V was cut back by 1 base and J by 5 bases. The CDR3 sequence is 16 residues long. Germline assignment: CDR1 SEHNR and CDR2 FQNEAQ (reference sequence). The CDR3 DNA is TGTGCCAGCAGCTTAGAACAGACAGGGACCGGGGAGACCCAGTACTTC. Residues: CASSLEQTGTGETQYF.

The chain combines TRBV14 with TRBJ2-5; unclear D gene. The CDR3 has 15 residues. Trimming cost V 1 base and J 0 bases, with 9 bases left between them. Germline V gives CDR1 SGHDN, CDR2 FVKESK. The CDR3 region has the DNA TGTGCCAGCAGCCAAGTAGACCTGTACCAAGAGACCCAGTACTTC. Translated, it gives CASSQVDLYQETQYF.

This clone was seen a single time. CDR3 DNA: TGTGCCAGCAGTACGGACACATTAAACATTCAGTACTTC. Translation: CASSTDTLNIQYF. The chain has TRBV7-2 and TRBJ2-4, with D perhaps matching TRBD1 (5 bases). CDR1 is SGHTA and CDR2 is FQGNSA in the germline V gene. This CDR3 contains 13 residues. Deletions cut 6 bases from V and 6 bases from J, with 12 bases between.

This chain connects TRBV19 to TRBJ1-1; D may be TRBD1 (5 bases). CDR1 LNHDA and CDR2 SQIVND come from the germline V gene (reference sequence). With 7 bases removed from V and 0 bases from J, the gap between germline ends came to 9 bases. The CDR3 length is 13 residues. The CDR3 loop is CASTQTVNTEAFF. CDR3 DNA: TGTGCCAGTACTCAGACAGTGAACACTGAAGCTTTCTTT.

The CDR3, as DNA: TGTGCCAGCAGCCCCGACAGGAGTAGAGGAACCAAAAACATTCAGTACTTC. Its translation: CASSPDRSRGTKNIQYF. The genes are TRBV7-9 and TRBJ2-4; D may be TRBD1 (6 bases). CDR1 and CDR2 from the germline V gene are SEHNR and FQNEAQ (reference sequence). The CDR3 is made up of 17 amino acids. Trimming left V 5 bases short and J 2 bases short, with 19 bases between.

V is TRBV29-1 and J is TRBJ2-3; possibly TRBD2 for D (6 bases). The germline V and J ends were trimmed by 4 bases and 4 bases, with 12 bases remaining between them. Germline V lookup: CDR1 SQVTM, CDR2 ANQGSEA. The CDR3 is 13 amino acids. The CDR3 reads CSVVRDSPDTQYF. The CDR3 DNA is TGCAGCGTTGTCCGGGACTCTCCAGATACGCAGTATTTT.

The V and J genes are TRBV4-1 and TRBJ1-3; D gene uncertain. V lost 3 bases and J lost 4, with 16 bases in between. CDR1 MGHRA and CDR2 YSYEKL come from the germline V gene. The CDR3 has 16 residues. The CDR3 region has the DNA TGCGCCAGCAGCCAGTGGGTGGGCAATACGGGAAACACCATATATTTT. Its translation is CASSQWVGNTGNTIYF.

This chain links TRBV30 with TRBJ2-3; the D is unclear. CDR3 size: 13 residues. CDR1 and CDR2 from the germline V gene are GTSNPN and SVGIG (reference sequence). V was shortened by 0 bases and J by 0 bases, with 4 bases between the two germline ends. CDR3 region: CAWSVSSTDTQYF. The CDR3 DNA reads TGTGCCTGGAGTGTGTCGAGCACAGATACGCAGTATTTT.

The chain links TRBV2 to TRBJ2-1, with TRBD1 matching 10 bases. The CDR3 runs 14 residues. The trim removed 10 bases at V and 5 bases at J, leaving 8 bases unmatched. The germline gives CDR1 SNHLY, CDR2 FYNNEI. CDR3 amino acids: CATPDRGRHNEQFF. The CDR3 nucleotides are TGTGCCACCCCGGACAGGGGGAGGCACAATGAGCAGTTCTTC.

This rearrangement joins TRBV5-1 to TRBJ2-1; D not resolved. The V and J ends lost 3 bases and 1 base respectively, with 11 bases between them. The CDR3 is 15 amino acids. CDR1 is SGHRS, CDR2 YFSETQ, per germline. CDR3 coding DNA: TGCGCCAGCAGCTACCCCCCCGAGTCCTACAATGAGCAGTTCTTC. Residues: CASSYPPESYNEQFF.

The chain is built from TRBV27 and TRBJ2-2; no definite D call. This CDR3 is built from 12 residues. Per germline, CDR1 MNHEY and CDR2 SMNVEV (reference sequence). V was clipped by 3 bases and J by 4 bases, with 3 bases between them. This CDR3 is CASSLVTGELFF. Here the CDR3 DNA reads TGTGCCAGCAGTTTGGTCACCGGGGAGCTGTTTTTT.

The rearrangement joins TRBV4-1 to TRBJ2-7; 9 nucleotides line up with TRBD1. Germline V lookup: CDR1 MGHRA, CDR2 YSYEKL. The V gene end was trimmed by 4 bases and the J gene end by 2 bases; junction bases not matched to a gene: 3. This CDR3 is 14 amino acids long. The CDR3 here is CASSPRQGAYEQYF. CDR3 coding DNA: TGCGCCAGCAGCCCTCGACAGGGGGCCTACGAGCAGTACTTC.

This clone was observed once. The chain uses TRBV16 and TRBJ1-4; no reliable D call. This CDR3 is 15 amino acids long. Trimming cost V 4 bases and J 8 bases, with 17 bases left between them. Germline V CDR1 and CDR2: KGHSY, FQNENV. The CDR3 DNA is TGTGCCAGCAGCCGTACAGTGGAAAGTGGGGAAAAACTGTTTTTT. This encodes CASSRTVESGEKLFF.

About this clone itself: Sequence at one end of the junction differs from germline and may be a read error. The genes are TRBV5-1 and TRBJ2-1; a weak D match, TRBD2 (5 bases). The CDR3 contains 15 residues. The V gene's germline CDR1 is SGHRS and CDR2 YFSETQ. The CDR3 loop reads CASSLDLDSHNEQFF. The CDR3 DNA is TGCGCCAGCAGCTTGGATCTGGACTCCCACAATGAGCAGTTCTTC.

DNA of the CDR3: TGTGCCAGCAGCTTCGACAGGGGATCCGAGCAGTACTTC. It encodes CASSFDRGSEQYF. The chain is built from TRBV7-3 and TRBJ2-5; 8 nucleotides match TRBD1. The DNA end is a closer match to TRBJ2-7, so the J assignment may be wrong. CDR1 and CDR2 (germline): SGHTA, FQGTGA. This CDR3 is 13 amino acids long.

The rearrangement uses TRBV7-9 and TRBJ2-2; 8 nucleotides agree with TRBD2. In germline, CDR1 is SEHNR, CDR2 FQNEAQ (reference sequence). CDR3 length: 15 amino acids. Trimming removed 4 bases from V and 4 bases from J; junction bases left unmatched: 5. DNA of the CDR3: TGTGCCAGCAGCTCCAGCGGGAGTAGCACCGGGGAGCTGTTTTTT. Translated, it gives CASSSSGSSTGELFF.

This clone is a singleton in its sample. This chain uses TRBV9 with TRBJ2-1, with 9 bases identical to TRBD1. This CDR3 comprises 16 residues. CDR1 is SGDLS, CDR2 YYNGEE, per germline. Unmatched junction bases numbered 5, after V lost 0 bases and J lost 4 bases. CDR3 DNA sequence: TGTGCCAGCAGCGTAGCTTCGGGACAGGGTTACAATGAGCAGTTCTTC. Residues: CASSVASGQGYNEQFF. The full variable domain, completed using reference TRBV9 and TRBJ2-1, is DSGVTQTPKHLITATGQRVTLRCSPRSGDLSVYWYQQSLDQGLQFLIQYYNGEERAKGNILERFSAQQFPDLHSELNLSSLELGDSALYFCASSVASGQGYNEQFFGPGTRLTVL.

This sequence joins TRBV19 and TRBJ2-3; weak D call: TRBD2 (6 bases). V dropped 3 bases and J dropped 7 bases, with 14 bases sitting between them. This CDR3 is built from 14 residues. Per germline, CDR1 LNHDA and CDR2 SQIVND (reference sequence). CDR3 bases: TGTGCCAGTAGTATGTTAGCGGAATATCATACGCAGTATTTT. Amino acids: CASSMLAEYHTQYF.

The chain uses TRBV19 and TRBJ2-3; D is uncertain. Trimming shortened V by 1 base and J by 0 bases, and 2 bases separated the two germline ends. CDR1 and CDR2 from the germline V gene are LNHDA and SQIVND (reference sequence). The CDR3 is 13 amino acids. The CDR3 protein is CASSIASTDTQYF. CDR3 nucleotides: TGTGCCAGTAGTATAGCCAGCACAGATACGCAGTATTTT.

The rearrangement links TRBV27 to TRBJ2-7; 10 nucleotides line up with TRBD2. The V segment lost 6 bases and the J segment 0 bases; nucleotides outside the gene matches: 8. The CDR3 has 16 amino acids. Germline values: CDR1 MNHEY, CDR2 SMNVEV (reference sequence). The CDR3 loop reads CASRTLLAGDSYEQYF. The DNA for the CDR3 is TGTGCCAGCAGAACACTGCTAGCGGGAGACTCCTACGAGCAGTACTTC.

The chain is built from TRBV6-5 and TRBJ1-1; the D is unclear. The CDR3 contains 13 residues. In germline, CDR1 is MNHEY, CDR2 SVGAGI. V gave up 6 bases and J gave up 2 bases, with 10 bases separating them. CDR3 sequence: CASRTGGNTEAFF. DNA for the CDR3: TGTGCCAGCAGAACTGGCGGTAACACTGAAGCTTTCTTT.

CDR3 DNA: TGTGCCAGCAGCGGCGGGACAAAGACATACTACGAGCAGTACTTC. This translates into CASSGGTKTYYEQYF. The chain combines TRBV5-6 with TRBJ2-7; D tentatively fits TRBD1 or TRBD2 (6 bases each). The CDR3 consists of 15 residues. V was trimmed by 4 bases and J by 3 bases, leaving 17 bases between them. Germline V gene data show CDR1 as SGHDT and CDR2 as YYEEEE.

The chain links TRBV11-2 to TRBJ1-1, with 7 bases that match TRBD1. CDR1 is SGHAT, CDR2 FQNNGV, per germline. This CDR3 comprises 15 residues. The J segment lost 1 base and the V segment lost 1 base, leaving 3 bases of the junction unmatched. CDR3: CASSLVGTENTEAFF. CDR3 in DNA: TGTGCCAGCAGCTTAGTGGGGACAGAGAACACTGAAGCTTTCTTT.

The chain combines TRBV5-6 with TRBJ1-6, with 10 bases lining up with TRBD1. CDR1 is SGHDT, CDR2 YYEEEE, per germline. The CDR3 sequence is 14 residues long. V lost 8 bases, J lost 6 bases, and 5 bases stayed unmatched. Here the CDR3 reads CASFRTGGNSPLHF. CDR3 bases: TGTGCCAGTTTTCGGACAGGGGGTAATTCACCCCTCCACTTT.

The chain couples TRBV7-9 to TRBJ2-5, with unresolved D. Trimming stripped 5 bases from V and 5 bases from J, with 21 bases between. Germline CDR1 reads SEHNR; CDR2 reads FQNEAQ (reference sequence). The CDR3 sequence is 16 residues long. In DNA, the CDR3 is TGTGCCAGCAGCGATTCCGTGGCCGGCGCATGGGAGACCCAGTACTTC. Amino acids: CASSDSVAGAWETQYF.

The chain has TRBV19 and TRBJ1-1; unclear D gene. The V and J ends lost 8 bases and 1 base respectively, with 20 bases between them. Germline CDR1 and CDR2: LNHDA and SQIVND (reference sequence). The CDR3 covers 16 residues. CDR3 protein: CASRPRYKRENTEAFF. The CDR3 region has the DNA TGTGCCAGTCGCCCTCGATACAAGCGGGAGAACACTGAAGCTTTCTTT.

The rearrangement joins TRBV7-9 to TRBJ2-5; D perhaps matches TRBD1 (5 bases). This CDR3 region has 14 residues. The V end was cut by 5 bases, the J end by 4 bases, with 14 bases between. CDR1 SEHNR and CDR2 FQNEAQ come from the germline V gene (reference sequence). The CDR3 coding sequence is TGTGCCAGCAGCACCCCGGACAAGAGAGAGACCCAGTACTTC. Protein: CASSTPDKRETQYF.

The J gene is TRBJ2-2, the V gene TRBV6-6, with 11 bases aligning to TRBD2. V gave up 5 bases and J gave up 3 bases; unmatched junction bases: 5. The germline V gene encodes CDR1 MNHNY and CDR2 SVGAGI (reference sequence). CDR3 length: 16 residues. The CDR3: CASSPLAGAYTGELFF. The CDR3, as DNA: TGTGCCAGCAGTCCACTAGCGGGGGCTTACACCGGGGAGCTGTTTTTT.

The chain links TRBV4-1 to TRBJ1-1; D ambiguous. The germline CDR1 and CDR2 sequences are MGHRA and YSYEKL. The V end was cut by 5 bases, the J end by 0 bases, with 10 bases between. This CDR3 contains 14 residues. CDR3 in DNA: TGCGCCAGCAGCTCCGGACTGATGAACACTGAAGCTTTCTTT. Translating it yields CASSSGLMNTEAFF.